The 17 T cell receptor beta chains below were found in one sample sequenced in a study of T cell responses to AZD1222 COVID-19 vaccine. Generated by immunoSEQ multiplex PCR, the TCRdb table keeps only in-frame clones and is missing some. The sample holds roughly 77,000 clones, 90% seen once. The specimen was peripheral blood, collected on day 0 of AZD1222 vaccination. All receptors derive from an adult in good health.

J is TRBJ2-1 and V is TRBV21-1; the table names TRBD2, a call not compared with the DNA. TRBV21-1 is a known pseudogene. The CDR3 is made up of 12 amino acids. Here the CDR3 DNA reads TGTGCCAGCAGCAGCCGGGACAATGAGCAGTTCTTC. Its protein product is CASSSRDNEQFF.

The chain employs TRBV7-8 and TRBJ1-2; no firm D call. This CDR3 spans 13 amino acids. Germline lookup yields CDR1 SGHVS and CDR2 FQNEAQ. The V gene lost 1 base and the J gene lost 5 bases, with 8 bases spanning the gap. In DNA form, the CDR3 reads TGTGCCAGCAGCTTAGGGGCCGATTATGGCTACACCTTC. It is translated as CASSLGADYGYTF.

The chain uses TRBV6-1 and TRBJ1-2; D unclear. Germline CDR1 MNHNS, CDR2 SASEGT. Trimming removed 2 bases from V and 5 bases from J, with 6 bases in between. The CDR3 loop spans 12 amino acids. The CDR3 coding sequence is TGTGCCAGCAGTGAACAGCTTTATGGCTACACCTTC. Encoded protein: CASSEQLYGYTF.

The V gene is TRBV7-8, the J gene TRBJ1-6; D is perhaps TRBD1 (5 bases). With 1 base removed from V and 5 bases from J, the gap between germline ends came to 15 bases. The CDR3 is made up of 17 amino acids. The germline gives CDR1 SGHVS, CDR2 FQNEAQ. CDR3 loop: CASSLVLSWGDNSPLHF. In nucleotides, the CDR3 is TGTGCCAGCAGCTTAGTTTTGAGTTGGGGGGATAATTCACCCCTCCACTTT.

DNA for the CDR3: TGTGCCAGCAGTGAAACGCTGGGTTCCTACGAGCAGTACTTC. Its translation is CASSETLGSYEQYF. The rearrangement joins TRBV2 to TRBJ2-7; D unclear. The CDR3 contains 14 residues. The germline CDR1 and CDR2 sequences are SNHLY and FYNNEI. Trimming removed 2 bases at V and 1 base at J, with 9 bases between.

The chain employs TRBV9 and TRBJ1-1; D remains unclear. The CDR3 consists of 15 residues. The germline V and J ends were trimmed by 3 bases and 1 base, with 13 bases remaining between them. Germline V gene lookup returns CDR1 SGDLS and CDR2 YYNGEE. The CDR3 sequence is CASSDLHSGNTEAFF. CDR3 in DNA: TGTGCCAGCAGCGACCTCCATTCGGGGAACACTGAAGCTTTCTTT.

This clone has only one observation. The chain joins TRBV9 to TRBJ1-5; D call uncertain. CDR1 and CDR2 from the germline V gene are SGDLS and YYNGEE. Deletions cut 0 bases from V and 3 bases from J, with 4 bases between. The CDR3 length is 13 residues. The CDR3 loop is CASSVGHNQPQHF. CDR3 sequence (DNA): TGTGCCAGCAGCGTAGGGCACAATCAGCCCCAGCATTTT.

The rearrangement uses TRBV5-1 and TRBJ2-5; D call uncertain. The CDR3 sequence is 12 residues long. The V end lost 0 bases, the J end lost 5 bases, and 5 bases lay between the germline ends. Germline V lookup: CDR1 SGHRS, CDR2 YFSETQ. CDR3 protein: CASSLELETQYF. The CDR3 bases are TGCGCCAGCAGCTTGGAGTTGGAGACCCAGTACTTC. Combining the CDR3 with reference TRBV5-1 and TRBJ2-5 gives the whole variable domain KAGVTQTPRYLIKTRGQQVTLSCSPISGHRSVSWYQQTPGQGLQFLFEYFSETQRNKGNFPGRFSGRQFSNSRSEMNVSTLELGDSALYLCASSLELETQYFGPGTRLLVL.

The chain joins TRBV11-2 to TRBJ2-7; 9 bases agree with TRBD1. Germline V gene data show CDR1 as SGHAT and CDR2 as FQNNGV. V gave up 3 bases and J gave up 4 bases; unmatched junction bases: 4. CDR3 length: 14 residues. The CDR3 region is CASSLWTGEYEQYF. For the CDR3, the DNA is TGTGCCAGCAGCTTGTGGACAGGGGAATACGAGCAGTACTTC.

The J gene is TRBJ1-5, the V gene TRBV24-1; D is unresolved. CDR3 length equals 12 residues. V was clipped by 3 bases and J by 4 bases, with 3 bases between them. Germline CDR1 is KGHDR and CDR2 is SFDVKD. This CDR3 is CATSDPNQPQHF. CDR3 DNA: TGTGCCACCAGTGATCCGAATCAGCCCCAGCATTTT.

This clone showed up just once. The rearrangement uses TRBV3-1 (or the pseudogene TRBV3-2) and TRBJ2-1, with 8 bases matching TRBD2. This CDR3 has 17 residues. After removal of 0 bases from V and 13 bases from J, the junction contained 17 bases not matched to a gene. The germline V gene encodes CDR1 LGHDT and CDR2 YNNKEL (reference sequence). CDR3 sequence reads: CASSQDPSSGATMRQFF. For the CDR3, the DNA is TGTGCCAGCAGCCAAGATCCCAGTAGCGGGGCTACAATGCGACAGTTCTTC.

J is TRBJ1-1 and V is TRBV28; D is possibly TRBD1 (6 bases). From germline, CDR1 is MDHEN and CDR2 SYDVKM. The V end lost 4 bases, the J end lost 4 bases, and 16 bases lay between the germline ends. The length of the CDR3 is 15 residues. The CDR3 is CASSSPRGVGTEAFF. The CDR3 DNA follows: TGTGCCAGCAGTTCCCCAAGGGGGGTCGGCACTGAAGCTTTCTTT.

The V call is TRBV5-1, the J call TRBJ1-5; D gene ambiguous. V was trimmed by 4 bases and J by 5 bases, leaving 10 bases between them. Germline V gives CDR1 SGHRS, CDR2 YFSETQ. The CDR3 spans 13 residues. CDR3 residues: CASSAGGDQPQHF. DNA of the CDR3: TGCGCCAGCAGCGCCGGAGGAGATCAGCCCCAGCATTTT.

The rearrangement joins TRBV3-1 (or the pseudogene TRBV3-2) to TRBJ2-1; 12 bases match TRBD2. The CDR3 is made up of 17 amino acids. Germline V lookup: CDR1 LGHDT, CDR2 YNNKEL (reference sequence). The ends lost 2 bases at V and 5 bases at J; junction bases unmatched: 7. CDR3 nucleotide sequence: TGTGCCAGCAGCCAACCGTCGACTAGCGGGGGTCACAATGAGCAGTTCTTC. This encodes CASSQPSTSGGHNEQFF.

The V gene is TRBV7-2, the J gene TRBJ1-2; 7 positions match TRBD1. The CDR3 has 13 amino acids. The V gene's germline CDR1 is SGHTA and CDR2 FQGNSA. With 5 bases clipped from V and 8 bases from J, the junction kept 8 bases outside the gene matches. CDR3 DNA sequence: TGTGCCAGCAGCCCTGGACAGGTTAGGGGCTACACCTTC. It is translated as CASSPGQVRGYTF.

The chain carries TRBV10-3 and TRBJ1-1, with D unresolved. Per the germline V gene, CDR1 is ENHRY and CDR2 is SYGVKD. The CDR3 totals 14 residues. V lost 7 bases and J 3 bases, leaving 15 bases between the germline ends. In DNA, the CDR3 is TGTGCCATCAAGTATCGGTTCTTCGACACTGAAGCTTTCTTT. Amino acids: CAIKYRFFDTEAFF.

This chain connects TRBV2 to TRBJ1-3; 8 bases line up with TRBD1. Germline loops: CDR1 SNHLY, CDR2 FYNNEI. Germline trimming cut 10 bases from V and 0 bases from J; bases unmatched to any gene: 11. The length of the CDR3 is 16 residues. DNA of the CDR3: TGTGCCACCACCCCTTTGACAGGGGACTCTGGAAACACCATATATTTT. This sequence encodes CATTPLTGDSGNTIYF.